What follows is one TCR beta chain and its context. This sample is drawn from a study of immune evolution from preneoplasia to lung adenocarcinoma. Repertoires were generated with immunoSEQ multiplex PCR, while TCRdb's copy carries only in-frame clones and drops some. The sample includes approximately 6,900 clones, roughly 80% of them seen just once. Germline V lookup: CDR1 SGHRS, CDR2 YFSETQ. The trim removed 8 bases at V and 6 bases at J, leaving 14 bases unmatched. The CDR3 contains 15 residues. The sequenced sample consisted of FFPE adjacent normal lung tissue. This clonotype was obtained from a person between 70 and 80 years old with lung adenocarcinoma. V gene TRBV5-1 combines with J gene TRBJ2-7; 10 bases are a match to TRBD1. DNA for the CDR3: TGCGCCAGTTACTCCGGGACAGGGGCCTGGGGCGAGCAGTACTTC. Amino acids: CASYSGTGAWGEQYF.